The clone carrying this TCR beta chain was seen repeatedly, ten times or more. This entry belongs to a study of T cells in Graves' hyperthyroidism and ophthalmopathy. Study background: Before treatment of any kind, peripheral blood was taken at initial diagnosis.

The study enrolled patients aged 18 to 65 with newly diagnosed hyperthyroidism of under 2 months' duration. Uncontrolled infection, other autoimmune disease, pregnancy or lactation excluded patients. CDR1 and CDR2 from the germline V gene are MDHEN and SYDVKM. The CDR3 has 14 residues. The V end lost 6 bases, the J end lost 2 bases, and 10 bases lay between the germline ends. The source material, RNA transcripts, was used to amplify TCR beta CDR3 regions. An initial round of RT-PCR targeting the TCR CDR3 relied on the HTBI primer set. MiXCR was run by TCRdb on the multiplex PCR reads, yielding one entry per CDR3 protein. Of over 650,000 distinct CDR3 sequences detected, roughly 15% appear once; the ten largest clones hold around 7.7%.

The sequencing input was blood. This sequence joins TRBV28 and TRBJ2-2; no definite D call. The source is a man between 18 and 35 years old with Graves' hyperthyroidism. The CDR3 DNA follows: TGTGCCAGCAGAAGGTTCCAAAACACCGGGGAGCTGTTTTTT. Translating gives CASRRFQNTGELFF.